This TCR beta chain was recorded in a study of blood T cell repertoires in COVID-19. Study at large: There were acute and convalescent COVID-19 samples, and they came from the United States, Italy and Spain. Sources were T cells, B-cell-depleted T cells, or PBMCs; the material itself was cDNA or gDNA.

During active infection, Seattle patients enrolled and were then monitored through disease. Original analysis: The authors estimated nucleated cell counts from reference gene primer amplification. The assay was immunoSEQ multiplex PCR, and TCRdb's table has in-frame clones only and misses some. V and J calls and clone size come straight from that table; D and trimming were deduced from the DNA. The data show about 300,000 clones, around 84% seen once. Trimming cost V 9 bases and J 1 base; bases outside gene matches: 9. The CDR3 extends over 15 amino acids. Germline V CDR1 and CDR2: LNHNV, YYDKDF (reference sequence).

The chain carries TRBV15 and TRBJ1-1, with TRBD1 matching over 9 bases. This TCR came from a human donor with COVID-19, enrolled during active disease. The donor label of this sample is uncertain. The specimen was peripheral blood. For the CDR3, the DNA is TGTGCCACGACCACAGGGGGCCCAAGGAACACTGAAGCTTTCTTT. Translation gives CATTTGGPRNTEAFF.